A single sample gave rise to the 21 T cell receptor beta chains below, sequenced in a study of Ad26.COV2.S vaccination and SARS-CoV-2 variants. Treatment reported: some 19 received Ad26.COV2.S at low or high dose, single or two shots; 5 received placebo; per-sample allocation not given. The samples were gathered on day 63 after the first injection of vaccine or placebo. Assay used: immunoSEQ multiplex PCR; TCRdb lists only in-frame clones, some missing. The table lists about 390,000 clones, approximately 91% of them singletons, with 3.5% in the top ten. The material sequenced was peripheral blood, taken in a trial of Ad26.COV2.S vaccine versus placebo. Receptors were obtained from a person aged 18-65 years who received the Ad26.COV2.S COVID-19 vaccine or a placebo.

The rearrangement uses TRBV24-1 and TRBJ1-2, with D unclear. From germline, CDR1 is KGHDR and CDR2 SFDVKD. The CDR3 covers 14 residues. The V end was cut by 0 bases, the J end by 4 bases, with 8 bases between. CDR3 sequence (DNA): TGTGCCACCAGTGATTTGCAGGCCTCCTATGGCTACACCTTC. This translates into CATSDLQASYGYTF.

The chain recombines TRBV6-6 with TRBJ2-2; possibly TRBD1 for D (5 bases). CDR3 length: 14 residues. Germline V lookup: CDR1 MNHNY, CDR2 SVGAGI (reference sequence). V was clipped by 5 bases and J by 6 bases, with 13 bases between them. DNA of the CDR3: TGTGCCAGCAGTCCCGACAGTCGTCCCGGGGAGCTGTTTTTT. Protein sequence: CASSPDSRPGELFF.

The CDR3 coding sequence is TGCGCCAGCAGCACCAGGGTTAACTATGGCTACACCTTC. It encodes CASSTRVNYGYTF. V gene TRBV5-1 combines with J gene TRBJ1-2, with D possibly TRBD1 on 5 matching bases. The V gene lost 4 bases and the J gene lost 1 base, with 8 bases spanning the gap. The germline gives CDR1 SGHRS, CDR2 YFSETQ. This CDR3 contains 13 residues.

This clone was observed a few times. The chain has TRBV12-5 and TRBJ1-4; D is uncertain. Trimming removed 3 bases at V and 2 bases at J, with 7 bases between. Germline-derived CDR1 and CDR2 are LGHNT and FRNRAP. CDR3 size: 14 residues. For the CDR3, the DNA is TGTGCTAGTGGTTTCTCGGGGACTAATGAAAAACTGTTTTTT. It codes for CASGFSGTNEKLFF.

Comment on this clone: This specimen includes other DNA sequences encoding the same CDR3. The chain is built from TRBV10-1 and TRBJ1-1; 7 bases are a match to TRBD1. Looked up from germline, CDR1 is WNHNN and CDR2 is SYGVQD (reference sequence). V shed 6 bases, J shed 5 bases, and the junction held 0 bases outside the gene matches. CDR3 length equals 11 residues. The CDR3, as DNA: TGCGCCAGCAGCAGGGGGACTGAAGCTTTCTTT. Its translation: CASSRGTEAFF.

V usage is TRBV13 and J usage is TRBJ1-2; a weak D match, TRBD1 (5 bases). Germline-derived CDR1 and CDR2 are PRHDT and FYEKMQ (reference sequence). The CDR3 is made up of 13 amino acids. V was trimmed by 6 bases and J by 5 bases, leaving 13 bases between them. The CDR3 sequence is CASRLPGKYGYTF. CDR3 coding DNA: TGTGCCAGCAGATTACCAGGGAAATATGGCTACACCTTC.

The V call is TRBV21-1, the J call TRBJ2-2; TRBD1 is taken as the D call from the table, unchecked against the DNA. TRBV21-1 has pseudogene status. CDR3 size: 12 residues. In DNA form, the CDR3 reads TGTGCCAGAGGGACAGCCACCGGGGAGCTGTTTTTT. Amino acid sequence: CARGTATGELFF.

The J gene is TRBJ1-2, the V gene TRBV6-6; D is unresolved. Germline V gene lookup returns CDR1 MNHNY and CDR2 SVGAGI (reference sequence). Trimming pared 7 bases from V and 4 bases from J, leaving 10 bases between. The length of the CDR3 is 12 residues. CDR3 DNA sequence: TGTGCCAGCACTTGGAACACCTATGGCTACACCTTC. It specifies CASTWNTYGYTF.

Written as DNA, the CDR3 is TGTGCCAGCAGCTTGGTGTCCGGGACGAACACTGAAGCTTTCTTT. It codes for CASSLVSGTNTEAFF. The rearrangement joins TRBV5-4 to TRBJ1-1, with D possibly being TRBD1 (5 bases). Trimming stripped 0 bases from V and 1 base from J, with 10 bases between. CDR1 and CDR2 from the germline V gene are SGHNT and YYREEE (reference sequence). This CDR3 contains 15 residues.

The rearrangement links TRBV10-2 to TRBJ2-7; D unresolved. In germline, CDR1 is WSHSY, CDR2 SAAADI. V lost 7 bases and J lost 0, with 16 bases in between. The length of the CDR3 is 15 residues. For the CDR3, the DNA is TGCGCCAGCAAGAATATGGGCTACGCCTCCTACGAGCAGTACTTC. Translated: CASKNMGYASYEQYF.

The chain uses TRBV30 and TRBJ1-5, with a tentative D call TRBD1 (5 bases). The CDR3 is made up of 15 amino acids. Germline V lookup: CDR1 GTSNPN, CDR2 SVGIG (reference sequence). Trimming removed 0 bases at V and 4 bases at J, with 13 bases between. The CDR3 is CAWSVGQGANQPQHF. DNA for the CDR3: TGTGCCTGGAGTGTAGGTCAGGGAGCGAATCAGCCCCAGCATTTT. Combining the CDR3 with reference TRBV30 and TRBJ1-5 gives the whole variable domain SQTIHQWPATLVQPVGSPLSLECTVEGTSNPNLYWYRQAAGRGLQLLFYSVGIGQISSEVPQNLSASRPQDRQFILSSKKLLLSDSGFYLCAWSVGQGANQPQHFGDGTRLSIL.

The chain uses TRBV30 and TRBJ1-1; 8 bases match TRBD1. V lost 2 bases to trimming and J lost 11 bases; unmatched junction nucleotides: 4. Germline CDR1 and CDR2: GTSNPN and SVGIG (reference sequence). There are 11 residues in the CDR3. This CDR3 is CAWSSGTGAFF. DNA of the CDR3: TGTGCCTGGAGTTCCGGGACAGGCGCTTTCTTT.

CDR3 loop: CASSAGQIYNEQFF. CDR3 in DNA: TGTGCCAGCAGTGCTGGACAAATATACAATGAGCAGTTCTTC. The chain combines TRBV2 with TRBJ2-1; D may be TRBD1 (5 bases). V dropped 4 bases and J dropped 4 bases, with 11 bases sitting between them. This CDR3 is 14 amino acids long. In germline, CDR1 is SNHLY, CDR2 FYNNEI. Complete variable domain (other parts from reference TRBV2 and TRBJ2-1): EPEVTQTPSHQVTQMGQEVILRCVPISNHLYFYWYRQILGQKVEFLVSFYNNEISEKSEIFDDQFSVERPDGSNFTLKIRSTKLEDSAMYFCASSAGQIYNEQFFGPGTRLTVL.

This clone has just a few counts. CDR3: CAWRPLRGGAFEQFF. In DNA, the CDR3 is TGTGCCTGGAGGCCCCTTCGCGGGGGGGCCTTTGAGCAGTTCTTC. The chain couples TRBV30 to TRBJ2-1; 9 positions match TRBD2. From germline, CDR1 is GTSNPN and CDR2 SVGIG (reference sequence). V was pared by 3 bases and J by 9 bases, with 12 bases of the junction left unmatched. This CDR3 contains 15 residues.

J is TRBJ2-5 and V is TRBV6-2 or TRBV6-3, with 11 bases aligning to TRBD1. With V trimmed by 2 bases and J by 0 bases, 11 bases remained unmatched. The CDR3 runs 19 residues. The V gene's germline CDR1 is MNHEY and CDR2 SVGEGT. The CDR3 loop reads CASSYPGQGAYEDQETQYF. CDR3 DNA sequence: TGTGCCAGCAGTTACCCTGGACAGGGGGCGTATGAGGACCAAGAGACCCAGTACTTC.

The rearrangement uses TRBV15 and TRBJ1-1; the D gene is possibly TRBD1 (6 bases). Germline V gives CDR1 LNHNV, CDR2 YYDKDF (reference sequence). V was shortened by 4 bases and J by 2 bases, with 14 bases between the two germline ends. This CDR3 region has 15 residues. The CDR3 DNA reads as TGTGCCACCAGCAACATGGGACACGACAACACTGAAGCTTTCTTT. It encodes CATSNMGHDNTEAFF.

CDR3 in amino acids: CASSEPFRTSGVADTQYF. The CDR3 region has the DNA TGTGCCAGCAGTGAACCCTTCCGTACTAGCGGGGTTGCAGATACGCAGTATTTT. The chain combines TRBV6-1 with TRBJ2-3; 10 bases align to TRBD2. The CDR3 totals 18 residues. V lost 2 bases and J lost 4; bases outside the gene matches: 12. Germline V lookup: CDR1 MNHNS, CDR2 SASEGT.

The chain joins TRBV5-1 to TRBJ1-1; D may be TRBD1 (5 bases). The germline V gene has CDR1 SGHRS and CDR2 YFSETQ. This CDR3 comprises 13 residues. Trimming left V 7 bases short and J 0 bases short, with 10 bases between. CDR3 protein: CASQRDLNTEAFF. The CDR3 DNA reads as TGCGCCAGCCAAAGGGACCTGAACACTGAAGCTTTCTTT.

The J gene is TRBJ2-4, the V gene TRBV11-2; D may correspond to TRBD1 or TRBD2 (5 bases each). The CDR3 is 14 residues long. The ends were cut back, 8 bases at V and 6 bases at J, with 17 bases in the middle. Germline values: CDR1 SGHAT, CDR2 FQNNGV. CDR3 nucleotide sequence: TGTGCCAGCCTAGCATCGGGACCGGGAAACATTCAGTACTTC. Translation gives CASLASGPGNIQYF. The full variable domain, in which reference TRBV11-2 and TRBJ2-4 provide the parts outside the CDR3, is EAGVAQSPRYKIIEKRQSVAFWCNPISGHATLYWYQQILGQGPKLLIQFQNNGVVDDSQLPKDRFSAERLKGVDSTLKIQPAKLEDSAVYLCASLASGPGNIQYFGAGTRLSVL.

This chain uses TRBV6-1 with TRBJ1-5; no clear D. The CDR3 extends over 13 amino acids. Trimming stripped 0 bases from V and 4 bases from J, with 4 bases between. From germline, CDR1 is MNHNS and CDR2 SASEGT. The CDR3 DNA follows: TGTGCCAGCAGTGAAGCTAAGAATCAGCCCCAGCATTTT. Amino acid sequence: CASSEAKNQPQHF.

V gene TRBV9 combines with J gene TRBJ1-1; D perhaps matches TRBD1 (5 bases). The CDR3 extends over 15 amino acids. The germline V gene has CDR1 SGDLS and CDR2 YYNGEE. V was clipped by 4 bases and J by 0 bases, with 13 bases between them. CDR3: CASSSGRVLNTEAFF. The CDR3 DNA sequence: TGTGCCAGCAGCTCAGGCAGGGTTTTGAACACTGAAGCTTTCTTT.